The 14 T cell receptor beta chains below come from one sample, sequenced in a study of beta chain features in type 1 diabetes (dated by TCRdb to the late 2010s). Library creation used the immunoSEQ multiplex PCR assay. The entire amount of isolated RNA was reverse transcribed using the High Capacity cDNA Reverse Transcription Kit, so the sequenced TCRB transcripts were expressed ones. Not all clones reach the TCRdb copy of this immuneACCESS table, which keeps in-frame sequences only. Checked studies attribute under half of the gap to unresolved V genes and leave the rest unexplained. This sample gives 200,000 to 300,000 clones in total; 55% to 70% of them show up just once. The top ten clones comprise approximately 0.053% of the sample. The sequencing input was naive CD4+ T cells from blood. The cell subset or site label on this specimen signifies: true naive CD4+ T cells. The receptors derive from a man between 25 and 39 years old in good health.

The chain has TRBV7-2 and TRBJ2-3; 11 bases align to TRBD2. Germline V CDR1 and CDR2: SGHTA, FQGNSA. This CDR3 is built from 16 residues. The V gene end was trimmed by 5 bases and the J gene end by 2 bases; junction bases not matched to a gene: 6. CDR3 nucleotides: TGTGCCAGCAGCCCCCCGGGACTAGCGGTCACAGATACGCAGTATTTT. Translation gives CASSPPGLAVTDTQYF.

The chain couples TRBV30 to TRBJ2-7, with 11 bases aligning to TRBD1. Trimming removed 1 base from V and 3 bases from J; junction bases left unmatched: 5. The length of the CDR3 is 15 residues. Per germline, CDR1 GTSNPN and CDR2 SVGIG (reference sequence). For the CDR3, the DNA is TGTGCCTGGAGTGGAGGGACAGGGGGGAACTACGAGCAGTACTTC. Its protein is CAWSGGTGGNYEQYF.

The gene calls are TRBV9 and TRBJ1-2, with D unclear. The CDR3 spans 17 residues. V lost 0 bases to trimming and J lost 2 bases, with 17 bases between them. From germline, CDR1 is SGDLS and CDR2 YYNGEE. The CDR3 loop is CASSVGRKADKNYGYTF. The CDR3 DNA is TGTGCCAGCAGCGTAGGGAGGAAGGCGGATAAGAACTATGGCTACACCTTC.

As to this clone: The missing conserved phenylalanine or tryptophan at the end of this CDR3 makes a read error likely. The limits of the CDR3 on the DNA are not certain, so only TCRdb's listed CDR3 is given. The V call is TRBV7-9, the J call TRBJ1-3. Germline CDR1 SEHNR, CDR2 FQNEAQ (reference sequence). The CDR3 length equals 8 residues, ends included. CDR3 protein: CASSLPAE.

The chain couples TRBV7-9 to TRBJ2-7; D perhaps matches TRBD1 (7 bases). V dropped 4 bases and J dropped 0 bases, with 16 bases sitting between them. CDR3 length: 16 amino acids. Germline V lookup: CDR1 SEHNR, CDR2 FQNEAQ (reference sequence). The CDR3 sequence is CASSYVRGALSYEQYF. The CDR3 nucleotides read TGTGCCAGCAGCTACGTCAGGGGGGCCCTCTCCTACGAGCAGTACTTC.

This clone occurred a few times. V gene TRBV11-2 combines with J gene TRBJ2-3; TRBD2 matches at 7 bases. Germline V gives CDR1 SGHAT, CDR2 FQNNGV. The ends lost 1 base at V and 3 bases at J; junction bases unmatched: 7. This CDR3 has 16 amino acids. The CDR3 DNA sequence: TGTGCCAGCAGCTTAGGAGGCGGGAGTGTGACAGATACGCAGTATTTT. It yields the protein CASSLGGGSVTDTQYF. Full variable domain (remainder filled in from reference TRBV11-2 and TRBJ2-3): EAGVAQSPRYKIIEKRQSVAFWCNPISGHATLYWYQQILGQGPKLLIQFQNNGVVDDSQLPKDRFSAERLKGVDSTLKIQPAKLEDSAVYLCASSLGGGSVTDTQYFGPGTRLTVL.

The rearrangement joins TRBV30 to TRBJ1-1; perhaps TRBD1 as D (5 bases). The V gene's germline CDR1 is GTSNPN and CDR2 SVGIG (reference sequence). Trimming pared 3 bases from V and 5 bases from J, leaving 13 bases between. The CDR3 consists of 13 residues. The CDR3 sequence: CAWSVGVATEAFF. The CDR3 bases are TGTGCCTGGAGCGTAGGGGTAGCGACTGAAGCTTTCTTT.

The sample holds one count of this clone. This chain connects TRBV7-9 to TRBJ2-7; 11 nucleotides line up with TRBD1. The J segment lost 6 bases and the V segment lost 5 bases, leaving 9 bases of the junction unmatched. The length of the CDR3 is 15 residues. Germline V CDR1 and CDR2: SEHNR, FQNEAQ (reference sequence). The CDR3 bases are TGTGCCAGCAGCCAGACCGGACAGGGGGCATCCGAGCAGTACTTC. It is translated as CASSQTGQGASEQYF. Looking up the rest from reference TRBV7-9 and TRBJ2-7 gives the full variable domain: DTGVSQNPRHKITKRGQNVTFRCDPISEHNRLYWYRQTLGQGPEFLTYFQNEAQLEKSRLLSDRFSAERPKGSFSTLEIQRTEQGDSAMYLCASSQTGQGASEQYFGPGTRLTVT.

The chain carries TRBV7-6 and TRBJ2-4; 7 bases are a match to TRBD1. This CDR3 comprises 15 residues. V shed 1 base, J shed 1 base, and the junction held 1 base outside the gene matches. Germline CDR1 and CDR2: SGHVS and FNYEAQ. CDR3: CASSLVQGAKNIQYF. The CDR3 DNA reads TGTGCCAGCAGCTTAGTACAGGGGGCCAAAAACATTCAGTACTTC.

This chain joins TRBV2 and TRBJ2-2; D call uncertain. Per germline, CDR1 SNHLY and CDR2 FYNNEI. CDR3 length: 14 residues. Trimming left V 3 bases short and J 6 bases short, with 11 bases between. CDR3 nucleotides: TGTGCCAGCAGTGATAGAACTCTCCCCGGGGAGCTGTTTTTT. It specifies CASSDRTLPGELFF.

There are a few counts of this clone. Other DNA sequences of this sample code for an identical CDR3. The chain uses TRBV29-1 and TRBJ2-1; no definite D call. The CDR3 extends over 9 amino acids. The V and J ends lost 4 bases and 8 bases respectively, with 3 bases between them. Germline V gene sequence: CDR1 SQVTM, CDR2 ANQGSEA. This CDR3 is CSVADEQFF. CDR3 nucleotide sequence: TGCAGCGTTGCGGATGAGCAGTTCTTC.

The table lists this clone with a count of one. The chain employs TRBV9 and TRBJ1-1, with 7 bases aligning to TRBD1. CDR1 SGDLS and CDR2 YYNGEE come from the germline V gene. The J segment lost 4 bases and the V segment lost 0 bases, leaving 9 bases of the junction unmatched. The CDR3 covers 16 residues. The CDR3: CASSVEVRGLGTEAFF. The CDR3 bases are TGTGCCAGCAGCGTAGAGGTTAGGGGGCTGGGCACTGAAGCTTTCTTT.

The chain employs TRBV5-1 and TRBJ2-2; 8 bases agree with TRBD1. Germline trimming cut 4 bases from V and 5 bases from J; bases unmatched to any gene: 4. The length of the CDR3 is 14 residues. Per the germline V gene, CDR1 is SGHRS and CDR2 is YFSETQ. The CDR3 region is CASSLTGETGELFF. CDR3 nucleotide sequence: TGCGCCAGCAGCCTGACAGGGGAAACCGGGGAGCTGTTTTTT.

This clone showed up just a few times. The V gene is TRBV20-1, the J gene TRBJ2-3; D remains ambiguous. This CDR3 spans 11 amino acids. Germline CDR1 and CDR2: DFQATT and SNEGSKA (reference sequence). V was clipped by 7 bases and J by 10 bases, with 15 bases between them. CDR3: CSGVSGTSQYF. DNA for the CDR3: TGCAGTGGTGTCTCCGGCACATCGCAGTATTTT.